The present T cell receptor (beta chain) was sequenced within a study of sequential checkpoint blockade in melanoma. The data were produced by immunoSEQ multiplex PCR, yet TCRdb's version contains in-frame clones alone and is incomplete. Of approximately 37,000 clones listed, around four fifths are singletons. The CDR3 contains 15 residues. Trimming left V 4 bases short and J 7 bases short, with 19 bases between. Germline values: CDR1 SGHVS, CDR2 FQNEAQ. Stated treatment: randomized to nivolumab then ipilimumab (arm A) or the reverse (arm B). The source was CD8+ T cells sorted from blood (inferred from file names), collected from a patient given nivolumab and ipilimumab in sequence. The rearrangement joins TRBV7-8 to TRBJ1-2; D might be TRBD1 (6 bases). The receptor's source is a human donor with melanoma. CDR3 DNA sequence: TGTGCCAGCAGCTCACTACAGGGTATTATCTTTGGCTACACCTTC. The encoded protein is CASSSLQGIIFGYTF.